These 10 T cell receptor beta chains share one sample of origin, sequenced in a study of T cells in Graves' hyperthyroidism and ophthalmopathy. Authors of the study amplified TCR beta CDR3 regions from RNA transcripts. A first-round RT-PCR of the TCR CDR3 used the HTBI primer set. TCRdb redid the calling of the multiplex PCR reads with MiXCR, one entry per CDR3 protein. Of about 52,000 distinct CDR3 sequences in the sample, roughly half are singletons; the top ten hold about a tenth. The sequenced material came from blood. The receptors were sampled from a woman aged 50 to 60 with Graves' ophthalmopathy.

This clonotype was found a few times. V usage is TRBV20-1 and J usage is TRBJ2-1; 10 positions agree with TRBD2. The germline gives CDR1 DFQATT, CDR2 SNEGSKA (reference sequence). The CDR3 is 14 residues long. The trim removed 6 bases at V and 3 bases at J, leaving 5 bases unmatched. Here the CDR3 DNA reads TGCAGTGCCCTGCGGACTAGCGGCTACAATGAGCAGTTCTTC. Encoded protein: CSALRTSGYNEQFF.

This sequence joins TRBV2 and TRBJ2-1; the D is unclear. V lost 7 bases and J 4 bases, leaving 5 bases between the germline ends. The CDR3 covers 11 residues. From germline, CDR1 is SNHLY and CDR2 FYNNEI. CDR3 residues: CASTTYNEQFF. The CDR3 bases are TGTGCCAGCACGACTTACAATGAGCAGTTCTTC. The complete variable domain, with remaining parts taken from reference TRBV2 and TRBJ2-1, reads EPEVTQTPSHQVTQMGQEVILRCVPISNHLYFYWYRQILGQKVEFLVSFYNNEISEKSEIFDDQFSVERPDGSNFTLKIRSTKLEDSAMYFCASTTYNEQFFGPGTRLTVL.

The chain couples TRBV20-1 to TRBJ2-2; the D gene is possibly TRBD2 (6 bases). Trimming removed 2 bases from V and 8 bases from J, with 6 bases in between. Germline V gene data show CDR1 as DFQATT and CDR2 as SNEGSKA (reference sequence). This CDR3 region has 11 residues. In DNA, the CDR3 is TGCAGTGCTAGACTAGCGGGGGAGCTGTTTTTT. Amino acids: CSARLAGELFF.

The V and J genes are TRBV5-4 and TRBJ2-7; 8 nucleotides agree with TRBD2. V was pared by 2 bases and J by 5 bases, with 6 bases of the junction left unmatched. The CDR3 has 14 amino acids. From germline, CDR1 is SGHNT and CDR2 YYREEE (reference sequence). Here the CDR3 DNA reads TGTGCCAGCAGCTTCGGGAGGGCGGCCGACGAGCAGTACTTC. The encoded protein is CASSFGRAADEQYF.

This clonotype occurred many times. This rearrangement joins TRBV9 to TRBJ2-5; 13 bases are shared with TRBD2. This CDR3 contains 16 residues. Germline V gene sequence: CDR1 SGDLS, CDR2 YYNGEE. Trimming at V came to 4 bases and at J to 4 bases, leaving 7 bases not matched to a gene. CDR3 residues: CASSPGLAGVGETQYF. DNA for the CDR3: TGTGCCAGCAGCCCAGGACTAGCGGGAGTTGGAGAGACCCAGTACTTC.

Many counts were recorded for this clonotype. CDR3 DNA: TGCAGTGCTGCAACCCCCGGACAGGGCAATCAGCCCCAGCATTTT. Amino acid sequence: CSAATPGQGNQPQHF. The chain uses TRBV20-1 and TRBJ1-5; 7 positions agree with TRBD1. The CDR3 covers 15 residues. Trimming at V came to 5 bases and at J to 2 bases, leaving 9 bases not matched to a gene. In germline, CDR1 is DFQATT, CDR2 SNEGSKA (reference sequence).

The V gene is TRBV28, the J gene TRBJ1-1, with 10 positions matching TRBD1. The CDR3 has 12 amino acids. Germline V gene data show CDR1 as MDHEN and CDR2 as SYDVKM. Trimming at V came to 7 bases and at J to 7 bases, leaving 3 bases not matched to a gene. In DNA form, the CDR3 reads TGTGCCAGCACCCGGACAGGGGGTGAAGCTTTCTTT. It is translated as CASTRTGGEAFF.

Sample share makes this clonotype medium-sized (0.01 to 0.1%). The genes are TRBV7-8 and TRBJ2-7, with 9 bases fitting TRBD1. The CDR3 consists of 14 residues. V shed 4 bases and J 2 bases; nucleotides not matched to a gene: 3. Germline loops: CDR1 SGHVS, CDR2 FQNEAQ. CDR3 residues: CASSYGQGTYEQYF. The CDR3 DNA reads TGTGCCAGCAGCTACGGACAGGGGACCTACGAGCAGTACTTC.

By sample fraction, this clonotype is medium-sized. V gene TRBV24-1 combines with J gene TRBJ1-2; 7 nucleotides match TRBD1. Per germline, CDR1 KGHDR and CDR2 SFDVKD. Unmatched junction bases numbered 3, after V lost 1 base and J lost 2 bases. The length of the CDR3 is 15 residues. CDR3 loop: CATSDFSGGNYGYTF. The CDR3 region has the DNA TGTGCCACCAGTGATTTCTCAGGGGGAAACTATGGCTACACCTTC.

Remarks on this clonotype: At one end the junction does not follow the germline gene, possibly because of a read error. The chain has TRBV10-2 and TRBJ1-1, with TRBD1 identical over 12 bases. CDR3 length: 17 residues. Germline V gene lookup returns CDR1 WSHSY and CDR2 SAAADI. The CDR3 protein is CASSPPSRDRGRTEAFF. The DNA for the CDR3 is TGTGCCAGCTCACCACCTTCCCGGGACAGGGGGCGAACTGAAGCTTTCTTT.